These 30 T cell receptor beta chains came from one sample sequenced in a study of T cell repertoires in cytomegalovirus infection. In TCRdb, the reads were re-called with MiXCR into one record per CDR3 protein. In the table there are 200,000 to 250,000 distinct CDR3 sequences, roughly 20% of which are singletons. The sample comprised CD8+ T cells from PBMCs. The receptor set was obtained from a human donor in good health (CMV status not recorded). Some clones in this sample may be carry-over from other donors' samples.

This chain links TRBV7-9 with TRBJ1-1; D remains unclear. In germline, CDR1 is SEHNR, CDR2 FQNEAQ (reference sequence). The CDR3 runs to 13 residues. With 2 bases removed from V and 6 bases from J, the gap between germline ends came to 10 bases. The CDR3 DNA sequence: TGTGCCAGCAGCTTATCAGGCAGCCCTGAAGCTTTCTTT. The encoded protein is CASSLSGSPEAFF.

The V gene is TRBV9, the J gene TRBJ2-5; D gene uncertain. In germline, CDR1 is SGDLS, CDR2 YYNGEE. This CDR3 contains 14 residues. Trimming removed 3 bases at V and 1 base at J, with 10 bases between. Here the CDR3 reads CASSEWPTQETQYF. The DNA for the CDR3 is TGTGCCAGCAGCGAGTGGCCAACCCAAGAGACCCAGTACTTC.

This clonotype was observed once. V is TRBV7-9 and J is TRBJ2-2; a weak D match, TRBD1 (5 bases). The V end lost 6 bases, the J end lost 4 bases, and 15 bases lay between the germline ends. Germline V gene sequence: CDR1 SEHNR, CDR2 FQNEAQ (reference sequence). CDR3 length equals 15 residues. The CDR3 nucleotides are TGTGCCAGCAGTCCCCGTCAGGGTGGCACCGGGGAGCTGTTTTTT. Protein: CASSPRQGGTGELFF.

The V and J genes are TRBV12-3 or TRBV12-4 and TRBJ2-2; 7 bases line up with TRBD2. The CDR3 sequence is 16 residues long. J lost 4 bases, V lost 1 base, and 6 bases had no gene match. This chain's CDR3 is CASSLELGGATGELFF. The CDR3 nucleotides are TGTGCCAGCAGTTTAGAACTGGGAGGGGCCACCGGGGAGCTGTTTTTT.

This chain uses TRBV30 with TRBJ2-1; 10 bases are a match to TRBD1. The ends lost 2 bases at V and 9 bases at J; junction bases unmatched: 7. Germline CDR1 is GTSNPN and CDR2 is SVGIG (reference sequence). CDR3 length equals 14 residues. The CDR3, as DNA: TGTGCCTGGAGTACCGGGACAGGGGTAGGTGAGCAGTTCTTC. It specifies CAWSTGTGVGEQFF.

For this clonotype: Sequence at one end of the junction differs from germline and may be a read error. This sequence joins TRBV12-3 or TRBV12-4 and TRBJ2-7; TRBD1 aligns across 7 bases. The CDR3 runs to 15 residues. The CDR3 is CTSSRTGESSYEQYF. As DNA, the CDR3 is TGTACCAGCAGTCGCACAGGGGAGAGCTCCTACGAGCAGTACTTC.

The sample holds many counts of this clonotype. V usage is TRBV12-3 or TRBV12-4 and J usage is TRBJ2-1; 8 bases line up with TRBD2. There are 15 residues in the CDR3. J lost 7 bases, V lost 5 bases, and 10 bases had no gene match. Written as DNA, the CDR3 is TGTGCCAGCAGTCCCGACGGGGGGGTGGCAAATGAGCAGTTCTTC. It codes for CASSPDGGVANEQFF.

For this clonotype: It may be a read error: a sequence one base away is much more abundant. J is TRBJ1-2 and V is TRBV4-3, with D possibly being TRBD1 (6 bases). In germline, CDR1 is LGHNA, CDR2 YSLEER. This CDR3 comprises 15 residues. CDR3 region: CANSPRDTAFYGYTF. CDR3 DNA sequence: TGCGCCAACAGCCCACGGGACACGGCCTTCTATGGCTACACCTTC.

The chain links TRBV14 to TRBJ1-1; TRBD1 matches at 7 bases. CDR1 is SGHDN, CDR2 FVKESK, per germline. The CDR3 has 13 amino acids. Unmatched junction bases numbered 7, after V lost 5 bases and J lost 7 bases. CDR3 region: CASSSGTANEAFF. The DNA for the CDR3 is TGTGCCAGCAGCTCAGGGACAGCCAATGAAGCTTTCTTT.

This rearrangement joins TRBV29-1 to TRBJ2-1; D unresolved. V was shortened by 4 bases and J by 6 bases, with 10 bases between the two germline ends. The CDR3 sequence is 12 residues long. CDR1 is SQVTM and CDR2 is ANQGSEA in the germline V gene. CDR3 residues: CSVGAVCNEQFF. The CDR3 nucleotides are TGCAGCGTTGGGGCAGTGTGCAATGAGCAGTTCTTC.

The chain uses TRBV6-5 and TRBJ1-5; no definite D call. Germline CDR1 is MNHEY and CDR2 is SVGAGI. This CDR3 contains 14 residues. The V end lost 7 bases, the J end lost 6 bases, and 16 bases lay between the germline ends. This CDR3 is CASNDGGIGQPQHF. DNA of the CDR3: TGTGCCAGCAACGACGGAGGGATCGGTCAGCCCCAGCATTTT.

The V gene is TRBV20-1, the J gene TRBJ1-1; D remains ambiguous. The ends were cut back, 5 bases at V and 1 base at J, with 14 bases in the middle. CDR1 DFQATT and CDR2 SNEGSKA come from the germline V gene (reference sequence). The CDR3 loop spans 14 amino acids. The CDR3 coding sequence is TGCAGTGCTCATGCCCAGGAGAGGAACACTGAAGCTTTCTTT. It translates to CSAHAQERNTEAFF.

The rearrangement joins TRBV28 to TRBJ2-2; 8 positions agree with TRBD1. The CDR3 contains 15 residues. With V trimmed by 6 bases and J by 7 bases, 10 bases remained unmatched. Germline CDR1 and CDR2: MDHEN and SYDVKM. CDR3 nucleotides: TGTGCCAGCAGCCTCGGGACAGGAGTTGGCGGGGAGCTGTTTTTT. It specifies CASSLGTGVGGELFF.

The chain has TRBV28 and TRBJ2-2; perhaps TRBD2 as D (5 bases). Looked up from germline, CDR1 is MDHEN and CDR2 is SYDVKM. This CDR3 spans 15 amino acids. V dropped 11 bases and J dropped 2 bases, with 18 bases sitting between them. Here the CDR3 DNA reads TGTGCCTGCCGCCCCGTGACGGGAAACACCGGGGAGCTGTTTTTT. This sequence encodes CACRPVTGNTGELFF.

The chain employs TRBV2 and TRBJ1-2; D might be TRBD1 (5 bases). The V and J ends lost 11 bases and 2 bases respectively, with 15 bases between them. The CDR3 spans 13 residues. Per germline, CDR1 SNHLY and CDR2 FYNNEI. The DNA for the CDR3 is TGTGCCCAATGGGCAGGGAACAACTATGGCTACACCTTC. This translates into CAQWAGNNYGYTF. Using reference TRBV2 and TRBJ1-2 for the parts outside the CDR3, the full variable domain is EPEVTQTPSHQVTQMGQEVILRCVPISNHLYFYWYRQILGQKVEFLVSFYNNEISEKSEIFDDQFSVERPDGSNFTLKIRSTKLEDSAMYFCAQWAGNNYGYTFGSGTRLTVV.

Ten or more counts support this clonotype. The chain carries TRBV28 and TRBJ1-1; no clear D. The CDR3 totals 14 residues. The germline V gene has CDR1 MDHEN and CDR2 SYDVKM. The germline V and J ends were trimmed by 10 bases and 5 bases, with 20 bases remaining between them. The CDR3: CATQGGFLGTEAFF. CDR3 in DNA: TGTGCCACCCAAGGAGGTTTCCTGGGGACTGAAGCTTTCTTT.

V and J are TRBV11-2 and TRBJ2-1; D gene unclear. The ends were cut back, 8 bases at V and 4 bases at J, with 15 bases in the middle. CDR1 is SGHAT and CDR2 is FQNNGV in the germline V gene. The CDR3 runs 14 residues. The CDR3 reads CASHLGRDYNEQFF. DNA for the CDR3: TGTGCCAGCCACTTGGGAAGGGATTACAATGAGCAGTTCTTC.

This clonotype has just a few counts. The chain recombines TRBV7-8 with TRBJ2-3; the match to TRBD2 covers 9 bases. The CDR3 is 14 amino acids. The J segment lost 6 bases and the V segment lost 4 bases, leaving 5 bases of the junction unmatched. CDR1 and CDR2 from the germline V gene are SGHVS and FQNEAQ. CDR3 nucleotide sequence: TGTGCCAGCAGCTCCAGCGGGGGGTGGGATACGCAGTATTTT. Protein product: CASSSSGGWDTQYF.

This clonotype turned up a few times. The rearrangement links TRBV20-1 to TRBJ2-1; D is uncertain. Looked up from germline, CDR1 is DFQATT and CDR2 is SNEGSKA (reference sequence). V was clipped by 0 bases and J by 0 bases, with 9 bases between them. This CDR3 is built from 15 residues. As DNA, the CDR3 is TGCAGTGCTAGAGATCCAGCGAGCTCCTACAATGAGCAGTTCTTC. This sequence encodes CSARDPASSYNEQFF.

This clonotype occurred many times. The chain joins TRBV15 to TRBJ2-7; weak D call: TRBD1 (6 bases). The CDR3 has 13 residues. From germline, CDR1 is LNHNV and CDR2 YYDKDF (reference sequence). Trimming left V 3 bases short and J 3 bases short, with 9 bases between. This CDR3 reads CATSREDSYEQYF. The CDR3 DNA sequence: TGTGCCACCAGCAGGGAGGACAGCTACGAGCAGTACTTC.

This clonotype occurred a few times. The J gene is TRBJ2-3, the V gene TRBV20-1; no clear D gene. CDR1 is DFQATT and CDR2 is SNEGSKA in the germline V gene (reference sequence). Trimming shortened V by 3 bases and J by 0 bases, and 7 bases separated the two germline ends. The CDR3 covers 13 residues. The CDR3 here is CSASWQSTDTQYF. In DNA, the CDR3 is TGCAGTGCTAGCTGGCAGAGCACAGATACGCAGTATTTT.

This clonotype occurred once. This chain links TRBV20-1 with TRBJ2-1, with D perhaps matching TRBD1 (6 bases). The CDR3 runs to 14 residues. With 4 bases removed from V and 0 bases from J, the gap between germline ends came to 10 bases. Germline lookup yields CDR1 DFQATT and CDR2 SNEGSKA (reference sequence). The CDR3 DNA is TGCAGTGCTACGACAGGTAACTCCTACAATGAGCAGTTCTTC. Its translation is CSATTGNSYNEQFF.

The rearrangement links TRBV6-8 to TRBJ2-1; no reliable D call. V was pared by 0 bases and J by 2 bases, with 11 bases between. The germline CDR1 and CDR2 sequences are MNHGY and SAAAGT. The CDR3 sequence is 16 residues long. CDR3 residues: CASSYSSSDPYNEQFF. DNA for the CDR3: TGTGCCAGCAGTTACTCTAGCTCCGACCCCTACAATGAGCAGTTCTTC.

This clonotype was seen only a few times. V is TRBV4-1 and J is TRBJ1-5; no firm D call. Germline V gene lookup returns CDR1 MGHRA and CDR2 YSYEKL. This CDR3 region has 17 residues. V was pared by 2 bases and J by 5 bases, with 19 bases between. The CDR3: CASSQWVGPESYQPQHF. The DNA of the CDR3 is TGCGCCAGCAGCCAATGGGTTGGACCTGAATCATATCAGCCCCAGCATTTT.

J is TRBJ2-1 and V is TRBV6-8; D is ambiguous. Germline lookup yields CDR1 MNHGY and CDR2 SAAAGT. The CDR3 extends over 14 amino acids. The V and J ends lost 6 bases and 2 bases respectively, with 11 bases between them. CDR3 amino acids: CASSPPGPYNEQFF. The CDR3 nucleotides read TGTGCCAGCAGCCCTCCTGGGCCCTACAATGAGCAGTTCTTC.

This clonotype was picked up many times. The chain combines TRBV7-9 with TRBJ2-1, with D unclear. This CDR3 contains 13 residues. Trimming took 5 bases from V and 10 from J, leaving 15 bases between them. CDR1 and CDR2 (germline): SEHNR, FQNEAQ (reference sequence). The CDR3 protein is CASSADPNGEQFF. The CDR3, as DNA: TGTGCCAGCAGCGCCGACCCCAACGGGGAGCAGTTCTTC.

CDR3 sequence: CASSDGGFEQYF. CDR3 DNA sequence: TGCGCCAGCAGCGACGGAGGGTTCGAGCAGTACTTC. This chain uses TRBV10-2 with TRBJ2-7; a weak D match, TRBD2 (6 bases). Germline V gene data show CDR1 as WSHSY and CDR2 as SAAADI. This CDR3 is built from 12 residues. With 6 bases removed from V and 6 bases from J, the gap between germline ends came to 12 bases.

About this clonotype itself: It may be a read error: a sequence one base away is much more abundant. This sequence joins TRBV7-2 and TRBJ1-2; weak D call: TRBD1 (5 bases). This CDR3 comprises 12 residues. Trimming removed 5 bases from V and 6 bases from J, with 10 bases in between. Germline assignment: CDR1 SGHTA and CDR2 FQGNSA. CDR3 DNA: TGTGCCAGCAGCAAGGGACGGAATGGCTACACCTTC. It codes for CASSKGRNGYTF.

The table lists this clonotype with many counts. The chain combines TRBV12-3 or TRBV12-4 with TRBJ2-1; D perhaps matches TRBD1 (6 bases). Between the trimmed V and J ends, which lost 6 bases and 10 bases, there was a span of 16 bases. The CDR3 consists of 13 residues. Here the CDR3 DNA reads TGTGCCAGCAGCCTCCCAGGGGCCGGGGAGCAGTTCTTC. The encoded protein is CASSLPGAGEQFF.

The V and J genes are TRBV2 and TRBJ2-3; 13 bases fit TRBD2. CDR3 length: 16 residues. Germline V gene sequence: CDR1 SNHLY, CDR2 FYNNEI. The ends lost 2 bases at V and 5 bases at J; junction bases unmatched: 4. The CDR3 nucleotides read TGTGCCAGCAGTGAAACTAGCGGGGGGGCAATAGATACGCAGTATTTT. Translated: CASSETSGGAIDTQYF.